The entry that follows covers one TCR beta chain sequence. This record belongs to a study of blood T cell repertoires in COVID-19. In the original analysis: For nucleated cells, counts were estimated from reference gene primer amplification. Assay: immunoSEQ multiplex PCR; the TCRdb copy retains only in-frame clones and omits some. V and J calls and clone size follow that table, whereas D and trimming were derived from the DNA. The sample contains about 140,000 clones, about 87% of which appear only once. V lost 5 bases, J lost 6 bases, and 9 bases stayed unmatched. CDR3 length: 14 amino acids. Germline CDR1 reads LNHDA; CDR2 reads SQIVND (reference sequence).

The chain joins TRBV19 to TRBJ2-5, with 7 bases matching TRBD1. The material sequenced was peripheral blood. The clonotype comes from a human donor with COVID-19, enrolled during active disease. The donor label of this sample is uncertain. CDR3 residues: CASSWVGDRQTQYF. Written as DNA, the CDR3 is TGTGCCAGTAGTTGGGTTGGGGACAGACAGACCCAGTACTTC. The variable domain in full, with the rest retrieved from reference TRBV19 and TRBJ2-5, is DGGITQSPKYLFRKEGQNVTLSCEQNLNHDAMYWYRQDPGQGLRLIYYSQIVNDFQKGDIAEGYSVSREKKESFPLTVTSAQKNPTAFYLCASSWVGDRQTQYFGPGTRLLVL.